This T cell receptor beta chain was identified in a study of tumor-infiltrating lymphocytes in primary liver carcinoma. The CDR3 totals 14 residues. Overall study results and limits: Just about 7-24% of leading clones were found in every one of five regions.

Concerning this clonotype: Its antigen is currently unknown. Possible read error: a much larger clone is one base away.

Investigators took RNA and DNA out together from 20-30 mg of unsorted bulk tissue. HBV chronically infected the treatment-naive patients. Five distinct regions per tumor were sampled. Tumor samples all exceeded 75% viable tumor cells. A primer matching the constant region was used to make TCR beta cDNA from around 460 ng of total RNA. Sequencing libraries for TCR beta derived from three nested multiplex PCR rounds that used slightly modified ARM-PCR. Amplification in the first two PCR rounds was performed using TRBV1-TRBV30 forward primers and a C-beta reverse primer for 9 to 11 cycles each. In TCRdb, the multiplex PCR reads were re-called with MiXCR into one record per CDR3 protein. The repertoire has some 190,000 distinct CDR3 sequences, around four fifths of them found once; the top ten carry 15% to 20%.

Sequenced input: tumor tissue from primary liver carcinoma. This chain uses TRBV12-3 or TRBV12-4 with TRBJ2-2, with unresolved D. This receptor was identified in a man aged 35-49 years with primary liver carcinoma and hepatitis B virus infection. The CDR3 DNA is TGTGCCAACAGTTTTGGAACCGACACCGGGGAGCTGTTTTTT. Its translation is CANSFGTDTGELFF.